This T cell receptor beta chain was retrieved from a study of blood T cell repertoires in COVID-19 (dated by TCRdb to about 2020). As for the study more broadly: Samples covering the acute and convalescent phases of COVID-19 were provided by collaborators in the United States, Italy and Spain. The prospective study material was composed of cDNA or gDNA derived from T cells, B-cell-depleted T cells, or PBMCs. Subjects who had been exposed to COVID-19, were actively infected with it, or had recovered from it provided the deeply sampled blood TCRbeta repertoires that made up the dataset. The repertoires were released in a freely available public database intended as a resource for research on the immune response to SARS-CoV-2. Samples were obtained from the ongoing ImmuneRACE study (first 160 participants) and from some 1,300 subjects provided by 6 global collaborators. Nearly every sample came with metadata listing a de-identified subject ID, COVID-19 status, age in years and sex. HLA class I and class II types, where available, came from metadata supplied by the sample provider rather than from assay-based typing. Summary of the overall study and its limitations: How much clinical and demographic metadata was included differed by source and by participant, and the metadata was provided uncurated.

After removal of 4 bases from V and 8 bases from J, the junction retains 8 bases not matched to a gene. The CDR1 and CDR2 encoded by the germline V gene are SGHDT and YYEEEE. Inclusive of the bounding cysteine and phenylalanine, the CDR3 is 13 residues long. CDR3 DNA only is kept here, 39 bases in frame from base 1. The immunoSEQ Assay, a bias-controlled multiplex PCR, was used to amplify TCRbeta CDR3 regions from genomic DNA. On the authors' methods: Within the assay, amplification of reference gene primers was used to estimate how many nucleated cells each sample contained. Sequence reads were collapsed and filtered to measure the absolute abundance of every unique TCRbeta CDR3 rearrangement. For each sample, productive Simpson clonality was calculated by taking the square root of Simpson's diversity index across productive rearrangements. This immuneACCESS table, as held by TCRdb, lists in-frame sequences with V and J called but not all clones. Of the missing ones, under half trace to an unresolved V gene in checked studies; the others have no known cause. Clone size and the V and J calls come from that table; the DNA yielded D and trimming. The table for this sample lists 250,000 to 300,000 clones; around 82% of them were counted only once. About 3.5% of the sample belongs to the ten largest clones.

Participants in the prospective study were aged about 18 to 95 years, lived in over 20 United States geographic areas, and enrolled through a virtual design. In the prospective study, participants were assigned to cohorts based on the clinical history participants reported in a screening survey and a study questionnaire. ImmuneRACE Cohort 3 recovered participants were defined by two consecutive negative NP/OP PCR tests, healthcare professional clearance, or symptom resolution. Each participant in the prospective study had whole blood, serum and a nasopharyngeal or oropharyngeal swab collected by mobile phlebotomists. Additional blood draws and questionnaires over a 2-month period could optionally be provided by prospective study participants. Prospective study blood samples were shipped either frozen or at room temperature before DNA extraction. Notes on this clone: Which antigen it targets is not known. Base quality data are lacking; no much larger clone is found one base away.

Sequenced input: PBMCs or T cells enriched from blood (not recorded which). The rearrangement combines TRBV5-6 with TRBJ1-2, with 7 bases matching TRBD1. The receptor was derived from a man aged 45-65 years who had recovered from COVID-19. The nucleotides read TGTGCCAGCAGCCCCGGGACAGACCCGGGCTACACCTTC. Translated, this is CASSPGTDPGYTF.